These T cell receptor beta chains were read from a single sample in a study of patients and donors after allogeneic stem cell transplantation. TCRdb redid the calling of the RT-PCR reads with MiXCR, one entry per CDR3 protein. The top ten clones hold roughly 12% of a sample with fewer than 250,000 distinct CDR3 sequences, 13% to 15% of them seen once. The sequenced sample was blood, either unsorted or a sorted T cell fraction (not recorded which). Receptor source: a human donor who was either an allogeneic HSCT recipient or a stem cell or donor lymphocyte infusion donor (not recorded which). It is not recorded whose cells these are; they may come from a transplant donor. Each CDR3 is given with its conserved first and last residue. D genes are given only for firm matches. Size is omitted from some rows. Given values are once, few, many or a class for expanded clones.

d_call j_call clone_size v_call cdr3_aa cdr3_nt
. TRBJ1-4 many TRBV3-1 CASSRQSEGNEKLFF TGTGCCAGCAGCCGGCAGTCGGAGGGGAATGAAAAACTGTTTTTT
TRBD1 TRBJ1-2 . TRBV2 CASSARGPESGYTF TGTGCCAGCAGTGCGAGGGGGCCTGAGAGTGGCTACACCTTC
. TRBJ2-3 . TRBV5-1 CASSLGWLQGLADTQYF TGCGCCAGCAGCTTGGGGTGGCTACAAGGTTTAGCAGATACGCAGTATTTT
. TRBJ1-5 . TRBV20-1 CSARDRGVGQPQHF TGCAGTGCTAGAGATCGAGGGGTCGGTCAGCCCCAGCATTTT
. TRBJ1-2 few TRBV20-1 CSARDVRGDGYTF TGCAGTGCTAGAGATGTTAGAGGGGATGGCTACACCTTC
. TRBJ2-3 . TRBV6-1 CASSESRWTDTQYF TGTGCCAGCAGTGAGAGTCGATGGACCGATACGCAGTATTTT
TRBD1 TRBJ1-5 few TRBV2 CASNPGQAPYQPQHF TGTGCCAGCAACCCGGGACAGGCCCCCTATCAGCCCCAGCATTTT
TRBD1 TRBJ2-4 . TRBV20-1 CSARAEQGAKNIQYF TGCAGTGCTAGAGCTGAACAGGGGGCCAAAAACATTCAGTACTTC
. TRBJ1-1 . TRBV19 CASSIARRVYTEAFF TGTGCCAGTAGTATAGCCCGCAGGGTCTACACTGAAGCTTTCTTT
TRBD1 TRBJ1-2 . TRBV7-9 CASRRQGAPEYGYTF TGTGCCAGCAGAAGACAGGGGGCGCCTGAGTATGGCTACACCTTC
. TRBJ1-2 many TRBV25-1 CASSEYEGVNYGYTF TGTGCCAGCAGTGAATATGAAGGGGTGAACTATGGCTACACCTTC
TRBD2 TRBJ2-3 many TRBV9 CASSVASRPGLAGADTQYF TGTGCCAGCAGCGTAGCTTCAAGACCGGGACTAGCGGGGGCAGATACGCAGTATTTT
TRBD2 TRBJ2-1 few TRBV9 CASNPSGGLSYNEQFF TGTGCCAGCAACCCTAGCGGGGGATTGTCCTACAATGAGCAGTTCTTC
. TRBJ2-1 . TRBV11-2 CASSLTGYAYNEQFF TGTGCCAGCAGCTTAACAGGGTATGCCTACAATGAGCAGTTCTTC
TRBD2 TRBJ2-3 few TRBV9 CASSAPGGFTDTQYF TGTGCCAGCAGCGCCCCCGGGGGGTTCACAGATACGCAGTATTTT
. TRBJ1-5 . TRBV2 CASSVPSSNQPQHF TGTGCCAGCAGTGTCCCCTCTAGCAATCAGCCCCAGCATTTT
. TRBJ2-3 . TRBV7-8 CASGGSPTDTQYF TGTGCCAGCGGTGGGAGCCCAACAGATACGCAGTATTTT
. TRBJ1-1 many TRBV7-2 CASSLGYQAFF TGTGCCAGCAGCTTAGGATATCAAGCTTTCTTT
. TRBJ1-2 . TRBV6-1 CASGGKGRDDGYTF TGTGCCAGCGGGGGTAAAGGCAGGGACGATGGCTACACCTTC
. TRBJ2-1 . TRBV20-1 CSARDFGGPYNEQFF TGCAGTGCTAGAGATTTTGGGGGGCCCTACAATGAGCAGTTCTTC
. TRBJ2-2 many TRBV27 CASSPFQATGELFF TGTGCCAGCAGTCCCTTTCAGGCTACCGGGGAGCTGTTTTTT
. TRBJ1-1 many TRBV5-1 CASSSEIPNTEAFF TGCGCCAGCAGCTCCGAAATCCCCAACACTGAAGCTTTCTTT
. TRBJ1-1 . TRBV27 CASSFGSQGRSNTEAFF TGTGCCAGCAGTTTCGGGTCCCAGGGCAGATCGAACACTGAAGCTTTCTTT
TRBD2 TRBJ2-3 . TRBV20-1 CSAKLAGDSTDTQYF TGCAGTGCGAAACTAGCGGGGGATAGCACAGATACGCAGTATTTT
TRBD1 TRBJ1-1 few TRBV5-1 CASSPGDRANGEAFF TGCGCCAGCAGCCCAGGGGACAGGGCAAATGGTGAAGCTTTCTTT
TRBD2 TRBJ2-1 few TRBV2 CASSEALLAGANEQFF TGTGCCAGCAGTGAAGCGCTTCTTGCGGGAGCCAATGAGCAGTTCTTC
. TRBJ1-3 . TRBV12-5 CASGFSGISGNTIYF TGTGCTAGTGGTTTTTCAGGGATCTCTGGAAACACCATATATTTT
TRBD2 TRBJ2-3 few TRBV5-1 CASSSTGTSPPDTQYF TGCGCCAGCAGCTCTACCGGGACTAGCCCTCCAGATACGCAGTATTTT
. TRBJ1-5 few TRBV28 CASKIGVGPQHF TGTGCCAGCAAAATAGGAGTCGGGCCCCAGCATTTT
. TRBJ2-3 . TRBV9 CASSGLSGPVGDTQYF TGTGCCAGCAGCGGACTTAGCGGACCCGTCGGAGATACGCAGTATTTT
TRBD1 TRBJ1-2 many TRBV29-1 CSGNTGADGYTF TGCAGCGGGAATACAGGGGCGGATGGCTACACCTTC
. TRBJ2-1 many TRBV5-1 CASSLAGVRYNEQFF TGCGCCAGCAGCTTGGCGGGGGTTAGATACAATGAGCAGTTCTTC
TRBD1 TRBJ1-1 few TRBV20-1 CSARDHGTGYTEAFF TGCAGTGCTAGAGATCACGGGACAGGGTATACTGAAGCTTTCTTT
TRBD2 TRBJ2-7 . TRBV6-6 CASTVAGGSEQYF TGTGCCAGCACTGTAGCGGGAGGGAGCGAGCAGTACTTC
. TRBJ1-1 . TRBV6-1 CASTQEGWTEAFF TGTGCCAGCACCCAGGAGGGTTGGACTGAAGCTTTCTTT
. TRBJ2-7 . TRBV3-1 CASSQGWPTPYEQYF TGTGCCAGCAGCCAAGGGTGGCCAACTCCCTACGAGCAGTACTTC
TRBD2 TRBJ2-3 . TRBV29-1 CSGEAGGTSSTDTQYF TGCAGTGGGGAAGCGGGGGGGACCTCTAGCACAGATACGCAGTATTTT
. TRBJ2-1 . TRBV3-1 CASSQDGTEIWGNEQFF TGTGCCAGCAGCCAAGATGGGACGGAGATCTGGGGAAATGAGCAGTTCTTC
. TRBJ1-3 . TRBV5-5 CASSPPPASSGNTIYF TGTGCCAGCAGCCCACCGCCCGCGAGCTCTGGAAACACCATATATTTT
. TRBJ2-3 many TRBV18 CASSPTGEGTDTQYF TGTGCCAGCTCACCGACAGGTGAAGGCACAGATACGCAGTATTTT
. TRBJ1-1 many TRBV12-3/TRBV12-4 CASSTPSAWETEAFF TGTGCCAGCAGTACCCCTTCCGCGTGGGAGACTGAAGCTTTCTTT
TRBD1 TRBJ1-2 . TRBV5-4 CASSLEGGDGYTF TGTGCCAGCAGCTTGGAAGGGGGCGACGGCTACACCTTC
. TRBJ1-1 . TRBV9 CASSVFSGTLGSTEAFF TGTGCCAGCAGCGTGTTTTCGGGCACCTTAGGGAGCACTGAAGCTTTCTTT
. TRBJ1-1 many TRBV3-1 CASSLQGGTEAFF TGTGCCAGCAGCCTGCAGGGAGGAACTGAAGCTTTCTTT
. TRBJ1-1 many TRBV11-2 CASSSGGRDTEAFF TGTGCCAGCAGCTCGGGTGGGAGGGACACTGAAGCTTTCTTT
. TRBJ2-7 few TRBV6-1 CASSDPSVGLYEQYF TGTGCCAGCAGTGACCCGTCGGTGGGGCTATACGAGCAGTACTTC
. TRBJ2-7 few TRBV12-3/TRBV12-4 CASTPGRWGEQYF TGTGCCAGCACTCCCGGCAGGTGGGGCGAGCAGTACTTC
TRBD2 TRBJ2-7 few TRBV4-2 CASSQPPSGTYEQYF TGTGCCAGCAGCCAACCGCCTAGCGGAACCTACGAGCAGTACTTC
. TRBJ2-1 few TRBV20-1 CSARISGAGQLRNEQFF TGCAGTGCTAGAATCTCTGGCGCGGGTCAGTTGAGGAATGAGCAGTTCTTC
. TRBJ2-7 . TRBV27 CASRPTGTYEQYF TGTGCCAGCAGACCGACGGGGACCTACGAGCAGTACTTC
. TRBJ2-7 few TRBV20-1 CSAIDRAKTFGQYF TGCAGTGCTATTGACCGGGCCAAAACGTTCGGGCAGTACTTC
TRBD2 TRBJ2-1 . TRBV20-1 CSAGLGAGVYNEQFF TGCAGTGCTGGTCTTGGAGCGGGAGTTTACAATGAGCAGTTCTTC
TRBD1 TRBJ1-3 many TRBV7-8 CASSLETGTGNTIYF TGTGCCAGCAGCTTAGAGACAGGGACTGGAAACACCATATATTTT
TRBD1 TRBJ2-3 . TRBV11-3 CASSLGQGPGSADTQYF TGTGCCAGCAGCTTGGGACAGGGCCCTGGGAGCGCAGATACGCAGTATTTT